This TCR beta chain was observed in a study of blood T cell repertoires in COVID-19. Study as a whole: The samples span acute and convalescent COVID-19 from the United States, Italy and Spain.

Worth noting for this clone: A read error may produce the germline difference seen at one junction end.

This study enrolled people aged 18 to 89 from 20 to 25 US geographic areas. Cohorts were based on clinical histories the participants reported. Cohort 3 recovered donors had two negative PCRs, clearance, or symptom resolution. Produced via immunoSEQ multiplex PCR; TCRdb's table is partial and in-frame only. The sample records fewer than 400,000 clones, approximately 87% being singletons. Germline CDR1 and CDR2: SSHAT and FNYEAQ (reference sequence). The CDR3 runs 16 residues. The origin of this receptor is a woman in her forties or fifties who had recovered from COVID-19. This rearrangement joins TRBV7-7 to TRBJ2-3; the match to TRBD2 covers 9 bases. Sequencing was performed on PBMCs or T cells enriched from blood (not recorded which). The CDR3 region is CASSLIAGGPGDTQYF. The CDR3 DNA follows: TGTGCTAGCAGCTTAATCGCGGGGGGGCCTGGAGATACGCAGTATTTT.